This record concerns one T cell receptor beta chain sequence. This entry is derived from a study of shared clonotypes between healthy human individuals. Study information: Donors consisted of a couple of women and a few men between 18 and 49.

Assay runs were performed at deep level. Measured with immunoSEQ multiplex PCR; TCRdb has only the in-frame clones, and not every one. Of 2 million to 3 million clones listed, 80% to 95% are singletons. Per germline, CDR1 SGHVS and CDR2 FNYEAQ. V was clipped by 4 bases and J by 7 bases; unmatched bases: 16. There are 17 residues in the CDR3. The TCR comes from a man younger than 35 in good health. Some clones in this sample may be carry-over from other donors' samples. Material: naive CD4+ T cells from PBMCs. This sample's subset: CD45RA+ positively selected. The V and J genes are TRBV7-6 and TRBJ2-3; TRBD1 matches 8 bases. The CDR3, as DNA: TGTGCCAGCAGCTCTACATCTGTACGTGACAGGGGAAATACGCAGTATTTT. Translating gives CASSSTSVRDRGNTQYF.